This T cell receptor (beta chain) stems from a study of Ad26.COV2.S vaccination and SARS-CoV-2 variants. The study, taken as a whole, reports: Relative to placebo recipients, vaccine recipients exhibited elevated spike-specific TCR breadth.

Treatment noted: 15 to 20 received Ad26.COV2.S at low or high dose, single or two shots; several received placebo; per-sample allocation not given. On day 63 after the first injection, vaccine and placebo recipients gave samples. Adults aged 18-55 years in Boston included the donor. An Ad26 vector expressing Wuhan-strain SARS-CoV-2 spike constituted the vaccine. Points on this clone: Its antigen is not identified.

The germline gives CDR1 LNHDA, CDR2 SQIVND (reference sequence). The CDR3 runs to 14 residues. Trimming removed 10 bases at V and 2 bases at J, with 15 bases between. Some clones are missing from TCRdb's copy, which holds only in-frame ones; the method was immunoSEQ multiplex PCR. The repertoire holds about 350,000 clones, with about 89% as singletons. The input for sequencing was peripheral blood, taken in a trial of Ad26.COV2.S vaccine versus placebo. The clonotype comes from a person aged 18-60 years who received the Ad26.COV2.S COVID-19 vaccine or a placebo. This sequence joins TRBV19 and TRBJ1-3, with D perhaps TRBD1 (5 bases). CDR3 region: CAISLGRTGNTIYF. CDR3 DNA sequence: TGTGCCATCTCCTTGGGGCGGACTGGAAACACCATATATTTT.